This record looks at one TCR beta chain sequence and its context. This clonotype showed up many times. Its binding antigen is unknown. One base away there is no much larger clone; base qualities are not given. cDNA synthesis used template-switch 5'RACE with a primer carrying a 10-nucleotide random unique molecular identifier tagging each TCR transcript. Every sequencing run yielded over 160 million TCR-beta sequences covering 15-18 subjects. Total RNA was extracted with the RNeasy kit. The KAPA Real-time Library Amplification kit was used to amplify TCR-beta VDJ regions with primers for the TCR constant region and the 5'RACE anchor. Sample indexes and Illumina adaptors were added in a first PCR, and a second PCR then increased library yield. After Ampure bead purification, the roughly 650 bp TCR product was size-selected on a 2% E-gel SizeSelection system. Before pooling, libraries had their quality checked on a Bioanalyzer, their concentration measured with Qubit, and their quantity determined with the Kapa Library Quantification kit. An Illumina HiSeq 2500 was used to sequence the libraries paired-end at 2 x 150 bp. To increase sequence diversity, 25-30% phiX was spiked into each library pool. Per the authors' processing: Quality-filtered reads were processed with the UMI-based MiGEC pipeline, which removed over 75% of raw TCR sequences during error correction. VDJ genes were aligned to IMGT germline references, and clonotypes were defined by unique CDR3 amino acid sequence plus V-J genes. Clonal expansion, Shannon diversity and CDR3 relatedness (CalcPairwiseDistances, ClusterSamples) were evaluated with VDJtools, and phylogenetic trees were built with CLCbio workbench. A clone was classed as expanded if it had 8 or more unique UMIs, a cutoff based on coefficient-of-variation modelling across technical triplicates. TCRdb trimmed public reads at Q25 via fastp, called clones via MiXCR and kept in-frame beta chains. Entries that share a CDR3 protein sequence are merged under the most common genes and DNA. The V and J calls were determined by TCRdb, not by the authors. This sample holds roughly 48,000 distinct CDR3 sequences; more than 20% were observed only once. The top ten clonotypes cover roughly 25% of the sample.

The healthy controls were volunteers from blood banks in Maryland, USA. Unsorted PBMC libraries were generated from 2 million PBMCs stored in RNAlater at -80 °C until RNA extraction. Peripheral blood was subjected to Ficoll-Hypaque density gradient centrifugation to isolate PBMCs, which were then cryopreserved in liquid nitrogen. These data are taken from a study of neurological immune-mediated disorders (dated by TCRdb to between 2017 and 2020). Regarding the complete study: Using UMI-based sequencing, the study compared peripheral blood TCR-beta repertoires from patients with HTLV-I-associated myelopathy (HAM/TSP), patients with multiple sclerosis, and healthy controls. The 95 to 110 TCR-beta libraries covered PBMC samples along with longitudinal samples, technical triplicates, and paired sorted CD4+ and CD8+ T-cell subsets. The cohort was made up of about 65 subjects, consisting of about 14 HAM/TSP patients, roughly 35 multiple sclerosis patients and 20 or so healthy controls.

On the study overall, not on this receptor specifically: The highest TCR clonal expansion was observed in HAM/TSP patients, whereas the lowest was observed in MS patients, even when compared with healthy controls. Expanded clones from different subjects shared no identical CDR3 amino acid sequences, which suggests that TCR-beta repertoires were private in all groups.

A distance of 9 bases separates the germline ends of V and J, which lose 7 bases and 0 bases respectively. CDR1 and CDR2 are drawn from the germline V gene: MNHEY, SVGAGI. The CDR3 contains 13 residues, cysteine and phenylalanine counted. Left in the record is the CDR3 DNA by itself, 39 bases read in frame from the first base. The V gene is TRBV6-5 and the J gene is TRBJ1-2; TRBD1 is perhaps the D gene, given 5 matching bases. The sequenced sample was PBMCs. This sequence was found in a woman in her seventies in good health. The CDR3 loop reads CASNRDSNYGYTF. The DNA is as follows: TGTGCCAGCAATAGGGACTCTAACTATGGCTACACCTTC.